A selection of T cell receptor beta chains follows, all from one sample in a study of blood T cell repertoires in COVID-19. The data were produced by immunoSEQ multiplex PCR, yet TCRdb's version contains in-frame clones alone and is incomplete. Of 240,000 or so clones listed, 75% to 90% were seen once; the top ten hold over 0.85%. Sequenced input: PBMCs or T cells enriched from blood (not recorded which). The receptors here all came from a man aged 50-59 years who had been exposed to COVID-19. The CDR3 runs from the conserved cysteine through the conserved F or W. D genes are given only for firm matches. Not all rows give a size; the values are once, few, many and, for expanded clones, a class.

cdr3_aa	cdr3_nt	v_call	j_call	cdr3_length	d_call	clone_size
CASSKQSGTVGTQYF	TGTGCCAGTAGTAAACAATCCGGGACAGTCGGTACGCAGTATTTT	TRBV19	TRBJ2-3	15	TRBD1	NA
CASSERILGNSPLHF	TGTGCCAGCAGTGAGAGGATACTCGGGAATTCACCCCTCCACTTT	TRBV6-4	TRBJ1-6	15	NA	once
CASSSPGDGAYEQYF	TGTGCCAGCAGCTCACCAGGGGATGGGGCTTACGAGCAGTACTTC	TRBV7-2	TRBJ2-7	15	NA	NA
CAGRQGDGNQPQHF	TGTGCCGGTAGACAGGGTGATGGCAATCAGCCCCAGCATTTT	TRBV2	TRBJ1-5	14	TRBD1	few
CASSLGGGGEQYF	TGTGCCAGCAGCTTAGGGGGAGGGGGTGAGCAGTACTTC	TRBV7-9	TRBJ2-7	13	NA	NA
CASSRQGHAYGYTF	TGTGCCAGTAGTCGACAGGGTCATGCCTATGGCTACACCTTC	TRBV19	TRBJ1-2	14	TRBD1	NA
CAWSPTIDSGNTIYF	TGTGCCTGGAGTCCTACCATCGACAGTGGAAACACCATATATTTT	TRBV30	TRBJ1-3	15	NA	NA
CASSLLGLYSGNTIYF	TGTGCCAGCAGTTTACTGGGACTCTACTCTGGAAACACCATATATTTT	TRBV28	TRBJ1-3	16	NA	once
CASSLGKNTEAFF	TGTGCCAGCAGCTTGGGTAAGAACACTGAAGCTTTCTTT	TRBV5-4	TRBJ1-1	13	NA	NA
CASSTSRQGEYEQYF	TGTGCCAGCAGTACCAGTCGGCAGGGGGAGTACGAGCAGTACTTC	TRBV7-9	TRBJ2-7	15	TRBD1	NA
CANAAHRGQDEQYF	TGTGCCAACGCCGCCCATCGGGGACAGGACGAGCAGTACTTC	TRBV2	TRBJ2-7	14	TRBD1	NA
CASSRSGGSSYNEQFF	TGTGCCAGCAGCCGTAGCGGGGGGAGCTCCTACAATGAGCAGTTCTTC	TRBV3-1/TRBV3-2	TRBJ2-1	16	TRBD2	NA
CASSFGTGGFYEQYF	TGTGCCAGCAGCTTCGGGACAGGGGGTTTCTACGAGCAGTACTTC	TRBV7-3	TRBJ2-7	15	TRBD1	NA
CASSPQGARGYTF	TGTGCCAGCAGCCCTCAGGGGGCGAGGGGCTACACCTTC	TRBV7-9	TRBJ1-2	13	TRBD1	NA
CASSLVESPYGYTF	TGTGCCAGCAGCTTAGTGGAGAGCCCCTATGGCTACACCTTC	TRBV7-9	TRBJ1-2	14	NA	NA
CASSSGLPAYGYTF	TGTGCCAGCAGTTCCGGACTCCCGGCCTATGGCTACACCTTC	TRBV25-1	TRBJ1-2	14	NA	NA
CASSPSGSSYNEQFF	TGTGCCAGCAGTCCTAGCGGGTCTTCCTACAATGAGCAGTTCTTC	TRBV6-5	TRBJ2-1	15	TRBD2	NA
CASSEIQGSPYEQYF	TGCGCCAGCAGCGAGATACAGGGGTCCCCCTACGAGCAGTACTTC	TRBV5-1	TRBJ2-7	15	TRBD1	NA
CASSQYPTQGVGSGYTF	TGTGCCAGCAGCCAATACCCTACTCAAGGGGTAGGTTCTGGCTACACCTTC	TRBV3-1/TRBV3-2	TRBJ1-2	17	NA	NA
CATSDTGGSFGYTF	TGTGCCACCAGTGATACAGGGGGCAGCTTTGGCTACACCTTC	TRBV24-1	TRBJ1-2	14	TRBD1	once
CASSLLDRSHTEAFF	TGTGCCAGCAGTTTACTGGACAGGTCCCACACTGAAGCTTTCTTT	TRBV28	TRBJ1-1	15	TRBD1	NA
CASSLVDRGETQYF	TGTGCCAGCAGCTTAGTCGACAGGGGGGAGACCCAGTACTTC	TRBV11-2	TRBJ2-5	14	TRBD1	once
CASRAGTGVTDTQYF	TGTGCCAGCAGAGCCGGGACAGGGGTCACAGATACGCAGTATTTT	TRBV2	TRBJ2-3	15	TRBD1	NA
CASSPDPGQDSRGTF	TGTGCCAGCTCACCGGACCCGGGACAGGATTCAAGGGGCACCTTC	TRBV18	TRBJ1-2	15	TRBD1	NA